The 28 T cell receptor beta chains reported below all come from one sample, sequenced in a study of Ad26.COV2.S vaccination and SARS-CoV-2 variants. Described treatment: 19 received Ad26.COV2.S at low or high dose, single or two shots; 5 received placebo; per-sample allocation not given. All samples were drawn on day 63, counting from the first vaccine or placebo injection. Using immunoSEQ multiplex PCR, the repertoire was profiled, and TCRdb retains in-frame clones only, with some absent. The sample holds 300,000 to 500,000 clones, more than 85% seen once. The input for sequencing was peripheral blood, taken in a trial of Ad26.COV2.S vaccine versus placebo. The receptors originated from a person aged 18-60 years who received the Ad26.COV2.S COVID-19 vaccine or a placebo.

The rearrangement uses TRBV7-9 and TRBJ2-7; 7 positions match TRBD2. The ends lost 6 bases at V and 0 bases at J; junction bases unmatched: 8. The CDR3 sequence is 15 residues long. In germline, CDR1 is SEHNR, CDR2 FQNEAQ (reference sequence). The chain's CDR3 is CASSPWRGTSYEQYF. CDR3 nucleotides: TGTGCCAGCAGTCCTTGGCGGGGGACCTCCTACGAGCAGTACTTC.

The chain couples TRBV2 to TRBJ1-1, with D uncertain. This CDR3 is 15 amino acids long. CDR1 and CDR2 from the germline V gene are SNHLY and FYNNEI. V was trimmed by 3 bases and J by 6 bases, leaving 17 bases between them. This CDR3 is CASSDFRAGGAEAFF. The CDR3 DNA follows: TGTGCCAGCAGTGACTTTAGGGCAGGTGGGGCTGAAGCTTTCTTT.

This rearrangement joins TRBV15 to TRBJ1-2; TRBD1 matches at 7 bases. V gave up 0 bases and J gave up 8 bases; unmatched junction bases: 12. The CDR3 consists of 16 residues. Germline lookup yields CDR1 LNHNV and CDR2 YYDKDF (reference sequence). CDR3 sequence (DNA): TGTGCCACCAGCAGAGAGTTAGGGACAGTAAGCAACGGCTACACCTTC. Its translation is CATSRELGTVSNGYTF. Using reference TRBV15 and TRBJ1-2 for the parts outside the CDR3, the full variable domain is DAMVIQNPRYQVTQFGKPVTLSCSQTLNHNVMYWYQQKSSQAPKLLFHYYDKDFNNEADTPDNFQSRRPNTSFCFLDIRSPGLGDTAMYLCATSRELGTVSNGYTFGSGTRLTVV.

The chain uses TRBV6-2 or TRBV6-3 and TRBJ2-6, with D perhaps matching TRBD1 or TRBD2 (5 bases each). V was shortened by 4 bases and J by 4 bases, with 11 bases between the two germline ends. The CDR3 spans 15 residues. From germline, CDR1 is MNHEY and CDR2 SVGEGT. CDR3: CASSLRGSGANVLTF. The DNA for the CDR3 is TGTGCCAGCAGTTTGAGGGGTTCGGGGGCCAACGTCCTGACTTTC.

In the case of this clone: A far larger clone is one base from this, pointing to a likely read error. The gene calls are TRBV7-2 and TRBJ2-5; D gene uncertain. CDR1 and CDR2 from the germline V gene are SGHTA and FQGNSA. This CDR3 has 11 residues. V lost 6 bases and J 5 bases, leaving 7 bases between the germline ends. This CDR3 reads CASSSGETQYF. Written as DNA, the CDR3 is TGTGCCAGCAGTTCTGGGGAGACCCAGTACTTC.

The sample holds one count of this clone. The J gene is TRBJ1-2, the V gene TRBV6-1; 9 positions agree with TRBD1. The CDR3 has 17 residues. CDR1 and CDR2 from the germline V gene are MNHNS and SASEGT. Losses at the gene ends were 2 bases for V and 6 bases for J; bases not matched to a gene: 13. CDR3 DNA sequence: TGTGCCAGCAGTGAATTCGGTCCCAGGACAGGGGCGGATGGCTACACCTTC. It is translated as CASSEFGPRTGADGYTF.

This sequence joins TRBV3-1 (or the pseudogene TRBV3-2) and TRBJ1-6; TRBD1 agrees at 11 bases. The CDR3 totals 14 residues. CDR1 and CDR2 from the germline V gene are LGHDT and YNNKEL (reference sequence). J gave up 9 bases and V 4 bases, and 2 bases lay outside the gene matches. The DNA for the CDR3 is TGTGCCAGCAGCCGGACAGGGGGCGTTTCACCCCTCCACTTT. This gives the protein CASSRTGGVSPLHF.

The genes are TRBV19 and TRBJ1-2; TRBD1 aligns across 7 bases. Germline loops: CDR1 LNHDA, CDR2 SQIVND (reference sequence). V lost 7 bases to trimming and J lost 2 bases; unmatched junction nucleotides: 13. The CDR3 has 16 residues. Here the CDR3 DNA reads TGTGCCAGTAATGGGTGGAGGGACAGCAGGAACTATGGCTACACCTTC. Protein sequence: CASNGWRDSRNYGYTF. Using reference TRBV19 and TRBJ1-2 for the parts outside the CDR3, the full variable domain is DGGITQSPKYLFRKEGQNVTLSCEQNLNHDAMYWYRQDPGQGLRLIYYSQIVNDFQKGDIAEGYSVSREKKESFPLTVTSAQKNPTAFYLCASNGWRDSRNYGYTFGSGTRLTVV.

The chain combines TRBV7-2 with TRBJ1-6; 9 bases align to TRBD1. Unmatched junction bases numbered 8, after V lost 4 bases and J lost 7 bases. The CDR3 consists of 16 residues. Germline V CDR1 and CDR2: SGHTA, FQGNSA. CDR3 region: CASSSWTGVGNSPLHF. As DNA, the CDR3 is TGTGCCAGCAGCTCCTGGACAGGGGTGGGGAATTCACCCCTCCACTTT.

The DNA for the CDR3 is TGCGCCAGCAGGTCAAAAACAAACACCGGGGAGCTGTTTTTT. This codes for CASRSKTNTGELFF. The chain links TRBV5-1 to TRBJ2-2, with D unclear. Germline V CDR1 and CDR2: SGHRS, YFSETQ. The CDR3 loop spans 14 amino acids. Trimming cost V 5 bases and J 2 bases, with 10 bases left between them.

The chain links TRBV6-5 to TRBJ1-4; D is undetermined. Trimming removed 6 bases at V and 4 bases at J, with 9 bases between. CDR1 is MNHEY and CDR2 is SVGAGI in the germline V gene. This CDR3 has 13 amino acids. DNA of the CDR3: TGTGCCAGCAGCTACCGAGATAATGAAAAACTGTTTTTT. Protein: CASSYRDNEKLFF.

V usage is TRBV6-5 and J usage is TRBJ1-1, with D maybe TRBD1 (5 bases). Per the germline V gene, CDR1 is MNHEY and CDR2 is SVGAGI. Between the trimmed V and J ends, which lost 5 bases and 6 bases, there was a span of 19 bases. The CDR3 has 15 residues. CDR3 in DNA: TGTGCCAGCAGTCAAAGGGGTGAGGATCACGCTGAAGCTTTCTTT. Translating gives CASSQRGEDHAEAFF.

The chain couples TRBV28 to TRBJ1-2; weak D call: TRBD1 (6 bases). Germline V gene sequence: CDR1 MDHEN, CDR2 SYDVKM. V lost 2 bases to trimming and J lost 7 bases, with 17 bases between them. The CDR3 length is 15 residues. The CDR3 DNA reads TGTGCCAGCAGTTTACCTAACCTACAGGGTGCTGGCTACACCTTC. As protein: CASSLPNLQGAGYTF.

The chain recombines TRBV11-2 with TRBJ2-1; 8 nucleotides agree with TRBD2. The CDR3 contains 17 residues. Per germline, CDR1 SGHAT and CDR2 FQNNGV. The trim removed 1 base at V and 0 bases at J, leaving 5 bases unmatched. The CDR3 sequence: CASSLAGRGASYNEQFF. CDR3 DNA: TGTGCCAGCAGCTTAGCGGGGCGGGGGGCCTCCTACAATGAGCAGTTCTTC. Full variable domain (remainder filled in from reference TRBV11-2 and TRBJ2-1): EAGVAQSPRYKIIEKRQSVAFWCNPISGHATLYWYQQILGQGPKLLIQFQNNGVVDDSQLPKDRFSAERLKGVDSTLKIQPAKLEDSAVYLCASSLAGRGASYNEQFFGPGTRLTVL.

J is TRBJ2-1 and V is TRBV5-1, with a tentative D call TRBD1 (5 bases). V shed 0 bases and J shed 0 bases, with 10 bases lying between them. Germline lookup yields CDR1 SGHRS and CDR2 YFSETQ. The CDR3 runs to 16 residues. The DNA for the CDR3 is TGCGCCAGCAGCTTGGAAGACAGAACCTCCTACAATGAGCAGTTCTTC. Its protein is CASSLEDRTSYNEQFF.

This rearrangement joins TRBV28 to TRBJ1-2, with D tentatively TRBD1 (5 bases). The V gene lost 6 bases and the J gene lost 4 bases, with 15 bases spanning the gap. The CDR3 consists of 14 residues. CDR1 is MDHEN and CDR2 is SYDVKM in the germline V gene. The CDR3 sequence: CASRSQGFAYGYTF. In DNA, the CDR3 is TGTGCCAGCAGATCCCAGGGATTTGCCTATGGCTACACCTTC.

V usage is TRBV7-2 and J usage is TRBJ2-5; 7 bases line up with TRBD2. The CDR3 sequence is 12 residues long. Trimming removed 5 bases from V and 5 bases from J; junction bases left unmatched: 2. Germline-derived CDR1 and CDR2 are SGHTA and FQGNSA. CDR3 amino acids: CASSETSETQYF. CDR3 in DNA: TGTGCCAGCAGCGAGACTAGCGAGACCCAGTACTTC.

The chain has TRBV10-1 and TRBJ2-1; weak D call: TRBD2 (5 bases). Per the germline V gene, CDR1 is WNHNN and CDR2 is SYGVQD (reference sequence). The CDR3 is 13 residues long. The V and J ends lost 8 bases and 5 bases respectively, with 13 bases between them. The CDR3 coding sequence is TGCGCCAGCTCCTCGGGGTATAACAATGAGCAGTTCTTC. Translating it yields CASSSGYNNEQFF.

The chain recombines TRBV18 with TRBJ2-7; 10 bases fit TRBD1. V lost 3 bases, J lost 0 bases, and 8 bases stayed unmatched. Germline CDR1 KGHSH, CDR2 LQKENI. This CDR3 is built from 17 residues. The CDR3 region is CASSPYSTGGNSYEQYF. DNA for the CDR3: TGTGCCAGCTCACCTTACTCGACAGGGGGCAACTCCTACGAGCAGTACTTC.

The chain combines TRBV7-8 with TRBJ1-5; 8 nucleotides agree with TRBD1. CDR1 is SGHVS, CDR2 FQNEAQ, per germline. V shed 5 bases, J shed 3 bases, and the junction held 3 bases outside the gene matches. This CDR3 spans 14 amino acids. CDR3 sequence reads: CASSQGADNQPQHF. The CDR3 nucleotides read TGTGCCAGCAGCCAGGGGGCCGACAATCAGCCCCAGCATTTT. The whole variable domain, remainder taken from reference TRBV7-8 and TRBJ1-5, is GAGVSQSPRYKVAKRGQDVALRCDPISGHVSLFWYQQALGQGPEFLTYFQNEAQLDKSGLPSDRFFAERPEGSVSTLKIQRTQQEDSAVYLCASSQGADNQPQHFGDGTRLSIL.

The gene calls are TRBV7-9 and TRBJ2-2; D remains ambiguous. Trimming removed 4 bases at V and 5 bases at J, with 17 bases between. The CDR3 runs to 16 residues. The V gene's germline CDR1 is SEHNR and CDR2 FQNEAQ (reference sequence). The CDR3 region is CASSWPQVEGTGELFF. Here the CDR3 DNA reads TGTGCCAGCAGCTGGCCCCAGGTCGAAGGGACCGGGGAGCTGTTTTTT.

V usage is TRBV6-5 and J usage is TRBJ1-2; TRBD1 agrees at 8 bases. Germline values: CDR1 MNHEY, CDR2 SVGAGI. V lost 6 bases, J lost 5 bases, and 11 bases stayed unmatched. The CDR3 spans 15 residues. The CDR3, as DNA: TGTGCCAGCAGCCTGGGACAGGAGACTACTTATGGCTACACCTTC. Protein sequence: CASSLGQETTYGYTF.

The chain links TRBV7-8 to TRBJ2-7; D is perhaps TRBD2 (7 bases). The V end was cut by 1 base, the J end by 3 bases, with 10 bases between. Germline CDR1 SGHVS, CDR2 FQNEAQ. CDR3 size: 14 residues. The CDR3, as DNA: TGTGCCAGCAGCTTAGAGCGGGACAACTACGAGCAGTACTTC. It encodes CASSLERDNYEQYF.

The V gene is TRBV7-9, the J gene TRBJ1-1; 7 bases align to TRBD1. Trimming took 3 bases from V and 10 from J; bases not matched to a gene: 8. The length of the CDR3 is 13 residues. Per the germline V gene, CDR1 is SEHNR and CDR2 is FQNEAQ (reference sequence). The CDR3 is CASSLFEQGTAFF. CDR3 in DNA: TGTGCCAGCAGCTTGTTTGAACAGGGGACAGCTTTCTTT.

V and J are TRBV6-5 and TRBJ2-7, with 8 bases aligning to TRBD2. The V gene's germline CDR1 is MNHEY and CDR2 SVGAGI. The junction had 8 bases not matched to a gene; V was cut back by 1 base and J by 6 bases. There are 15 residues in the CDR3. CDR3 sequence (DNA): TGTGCCAGCAGTTACTTAAGTACCGGGGGGGCCGAGCAGTACTTC. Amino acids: CASSYLSTGGAEQYF.

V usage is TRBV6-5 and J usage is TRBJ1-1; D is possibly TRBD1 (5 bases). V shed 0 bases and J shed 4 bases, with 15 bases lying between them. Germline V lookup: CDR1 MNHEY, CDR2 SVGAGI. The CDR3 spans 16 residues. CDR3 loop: CASSYSNRGGVTEAFF. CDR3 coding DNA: TGTGCCAGCAGTTACTCGAATAGGGGAGGGGTCACTGAAGCTTTCTTT.

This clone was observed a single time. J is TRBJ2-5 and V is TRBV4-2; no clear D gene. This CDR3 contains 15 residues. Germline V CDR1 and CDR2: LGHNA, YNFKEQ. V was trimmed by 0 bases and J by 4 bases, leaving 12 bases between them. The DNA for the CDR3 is TGTGCCAGCAGCCAAGATCCTCTGGGTGGAGAGACCCAGTACTTC. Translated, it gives CASSQDPLGGETQYF.

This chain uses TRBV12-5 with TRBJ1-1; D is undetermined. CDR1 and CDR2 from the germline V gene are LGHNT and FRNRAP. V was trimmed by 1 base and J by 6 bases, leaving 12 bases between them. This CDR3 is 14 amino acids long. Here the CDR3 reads CASGLEVGVSEAFF. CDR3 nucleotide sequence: TGTGCTAGTGGTTTGGAAGTTGGGGTCTCTGAAGCTTTCTTT.